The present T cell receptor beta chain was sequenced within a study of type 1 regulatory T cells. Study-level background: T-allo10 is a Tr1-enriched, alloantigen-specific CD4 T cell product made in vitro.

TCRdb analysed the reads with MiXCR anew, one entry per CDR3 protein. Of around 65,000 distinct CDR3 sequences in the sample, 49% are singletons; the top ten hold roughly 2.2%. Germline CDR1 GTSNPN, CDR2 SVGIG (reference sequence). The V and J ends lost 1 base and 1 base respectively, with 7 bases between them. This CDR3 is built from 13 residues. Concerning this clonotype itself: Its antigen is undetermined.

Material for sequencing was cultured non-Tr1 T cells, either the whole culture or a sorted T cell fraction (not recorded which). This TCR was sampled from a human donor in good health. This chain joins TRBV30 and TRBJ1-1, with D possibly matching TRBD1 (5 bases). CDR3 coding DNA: TGTGCCTGGAGTGCAGGGAGGAACACTGAAGCTTTCTTT. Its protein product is CAWSAGRNTEAFF.